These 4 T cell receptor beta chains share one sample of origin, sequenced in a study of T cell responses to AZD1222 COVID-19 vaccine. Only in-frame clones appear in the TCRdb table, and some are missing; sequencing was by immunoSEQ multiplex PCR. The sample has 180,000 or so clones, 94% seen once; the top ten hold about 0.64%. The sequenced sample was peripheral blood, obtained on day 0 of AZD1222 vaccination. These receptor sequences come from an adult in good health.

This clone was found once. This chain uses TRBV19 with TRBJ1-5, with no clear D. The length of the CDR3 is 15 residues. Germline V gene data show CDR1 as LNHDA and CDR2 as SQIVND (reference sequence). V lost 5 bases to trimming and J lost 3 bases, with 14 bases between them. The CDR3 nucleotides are TGTGCCAGTAGTCCCCGGGCCGGATTCAATCAGCCCCAGCATTTT. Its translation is CASSPRAGFNQPQHF.

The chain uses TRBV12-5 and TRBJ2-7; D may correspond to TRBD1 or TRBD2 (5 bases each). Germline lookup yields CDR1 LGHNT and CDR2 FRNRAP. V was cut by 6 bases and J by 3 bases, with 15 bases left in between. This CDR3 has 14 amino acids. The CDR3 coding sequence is TGTGCTAGTGGACCCGACGGGGCCTACTACGAGCAGTACTTC. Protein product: CASGPDGAYYEQYF.

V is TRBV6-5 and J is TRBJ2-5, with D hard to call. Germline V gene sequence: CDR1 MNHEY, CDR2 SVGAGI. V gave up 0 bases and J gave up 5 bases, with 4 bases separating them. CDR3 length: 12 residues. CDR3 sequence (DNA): TGTGCCAGCAGTTACTCCGGGGAGACCCAGTACTTC. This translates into CASSYSGETQYF.

The DNA for the CDR3 is TGTGCCAGCAGTCGAGAATTTAGTTCCACAGAGACCCAGTACTTC. Its protein is CASSREFSSTETQYF. The V and J genes are TRBV28 and TRBJ2-5; no reliable D call. Germline CDR1 is MDHEN and CDR2 is SYDVKM. The V end lost 5 bases, the J end lost 4 bases, and 17 bases lay between the germline ends. There are 15 residues in the CDR3. Variable domain in full (rest from reference TRBV28 and TRBJ2-5): DVKVTQSSRYLVKRTGEKVFLECVQDMDHENMFWYRQDPGLGLRLIYFSYDVKMKEKGDIPEGYSVSREKKERFSLILESASTNQTSMYLCASSREFSSTETQYFGPGTRLLVL.